The TCR beta chain described here comes from a study of beta chain features in type 1 diabetes (dated by TCRdb to the late 2010s). About the full investigation: Mean age, gender distribution, total cell number and subset yield did not differ between patients and healthy donors. A total of 85 million to 140 million sorted cells were examined across all samples, and a strong correlation was observed between cell number per subset and RNA yield. In the study, recently diagnosed type 1 diabetes patients and matched healthy donors were compared on the TCRB repertoires of their sorted circulating CD4+ T cell subsets. Regulatory and stem cell-like memory subsets were isolated from only 8 patients and about eight healthy donors, whereas naive and central memory subsets came from all 28 donors.

The V and J ends are trimmed by 2 bases and 7 bases, leaving 13 bases between them. The cysteine opens and the phenylalanine closes a CDR3 of 14 amino acids. Only the CDR3 part of the read is kept: 42 bases, read in frame from the first base. CDR1 SGDLS and CDR2 YYNGEE were looked up in the germline V gene. As concerns this clone: The target of this receptor is not known. Qualities for individual bases were not recorded, and no much larger clone is one base off.

The entire isolated RNA was reverse transcribed using the High Capacity cDNA Reverse Transcription Kit, and thus expressed TCRB transcripts were sequenced. Deep immunoSEQ sequencing was performed on naive, central memory and regulatory T cell samples, with an average of roughly 3.6 million total reads per sample. Sorted cells were lysed in RLT buffer and RNA was extracted with DNase-treated RNeasy Micro or Mini kits, depending on cell number. Each cell subset was processed on its own to prevent cross-contamination, while patient and healthy donor samples were processed together. Using the immunoSEQ multiplex PCR, TCRB sequences were amplified from cDNA into 87-bp fragments spanning the CDR3 region. Sequencing of the amplicons was done on the Illumina HiSeq platform. The authors processed their data as follows. Synthetic template baselines were used to correct PCR bias computationally, reads within Hamming distance 2 were collapsed, and singletons that could not be merged were discarded. By aligning reads against IMGT, V, D and J genes, CDR3 length, and insertions or deletions at six rearrangement sites were assigned. Within each subset, clonotype counts were normalized to the number of sorted cells before true diversity and Gini coefficients were calculated with the tcR R package. Repertoire sharing was quantified using the overlap coefficient calculated on TCRB nucleotide sequences. As a proxy for the pre-selection repertoire, out-of-frame TCRB sequences from naive cells were analyzed. In its TCRdb copy, this immuneACCESS table keeps in-frame sequences only and misses some clones. Where compared with another copy, unresolved V genes explain less than half of these, and the others have no known cause. The D gene and trimming were derived from the DNA, and the V and J assignments and clone size from that table. Recorded for this sample are 390,000 or so clones; 11% to 15% of them occurred a single time. Roughly 0.038% of the sample rests with the top ten.

Broader findings and caveats from the paper: Shorter templates might have been favored by PCR, but patient and control samples were amplified and corrected together, so both groups would have been affected equally by any skew. Naive, central memory and regulatory TCRB repertoires appeared more similar among patients than among healthy donors. HLA sub-analyses involved small numbers of individuals, so any influence of HLA type on TCRB rearrangement remained unresolved. At VDJ recombination sites, type 1 diabetes patients had fewer insertions and more deleted nucleotides, which implies abnormalities in thymic rearrangement. Sequencing cDNA rather than genomic DNA could over-represent highly expressing activated cells, although activation and CD3 levels did not differ between groups. A moderate but significant shortening of TCRB CDR3 length was observed in type 1 diabetes patients in all four CD4+ subsets.

Each donor gave one peripheral blood draw, averaging roughly 0.11 L, which was collected into heparinised tubes. A BD FACSAria II was used to sort naive, central memory, regulatory and stem cell-like memory CD4+ T cells with a panel that included CD45RO, CCR7, CD25, CD127, CD95 and CD27. A purity above 95% was achieved for all sorted populations. PBMCs were separated immediately by Lymphoprep density gradient centrifugation and were stained directly, without being cultured. So that batch effects would be minimized, each experiment stained and sorted samples in pairs, pairing one healthy donor with one patient.

Recombination linked TRBV9 to TRBJ2-1; tentative D gene TRBD2, with 6 bases matching. The clonotype comes from a man aged 30 to 39 in good health. Sequences were obtained from naive CD4+ T cells from blood. In the paper's terms, the cell subset or site label means: true naive CD4+ T cells. CDR3 loop: CASSVGLNSNEQFF. The DNA sequence is TGTGCCAGCAGCGTCGGACTAAATTCGAATGAGCAGTTCTTC. This CDR3, with the reference TRBV9 and TRBJ2-1 proteins standing in past its ends, gives the full variable domain DSGVTQTPKHLITATGQRVTLRCSPRSGDLSVYWYQQSLDQGLQFLIQYYNGEERAKGNILERFSAQQFPDLHSELNLSSLELGDSALYFCASSVGLNSNEQFFGPGTRLTVL.